The 10 T cell receptor beta chains in this list originate from one sample, sequenced in a study of blood T cell repertoires in COVID-19. Generated by immunoSEQ multiplex PCR, the TCRdb table keeps only in-frame clones and is missing some. The sample contains 100,000 to 150,000 clones, around 86% of which appear only once. Sample: peripheral blood. The receptor set was obtained from a woman of 80 years or more with acute or convalescent COVID-19.

This chain uses TRBV7-2 with TRBJ2-7; 8 nucleotides match TRBD2. In germline, CDR1 is SGHTA, CDR2 FQGNSA. The trim removed 6 bases at V and 1 base at J, leaving 8 bases unmatched. The CDR3 has 15 residues. The CDR3: CASSLSGGLSYEQYF. The DNA for the CDR3 is TGTGCCAGCAGTCTCAGCGGGGGACTGTCCTACGAGCAGTACTTC.

This clone appeared once. The chain joins TRBV5-1 to TRBJ1-2; the match to TRBD1 covers 8 bases. The CDR3 has 17 residues. After removal of 1 base from V and 6 bases from J, the junction contained 14 bases not matched to a gene. The germline CDR1 and CDR2 sequences are SGHRS and YFSETQ. CDR3 loop: CASSLRASGGEGNGYTF. In DNA form, the CDR3 reads TGCGCCAGCAGCTTGAGGGCGTCAGGGGGCGAGGGGAATGGCTACACCTTC.

The chain employs TRBV5-1 and TRBJ2-3; D not resolved. Germline assignment: CDR1 SGHRS and CDR2 YFSETQ. V was cut by 3 bases and J by 3 bases, with 8 bases left in between. CDR3 length equals 13 residues. The CDR3 nucleotides are TGCGCCAGCAGCTCGACACCAACAGATACGCAGTATTTT. This codes for CASSSTPTDTQYF.

This clone was detected only a few times. In DNA, the CDR3 is TGTGCCAGCAGCCTCAGGGGGTACGGGAACACCATATATTTT. Its protein product is CASSLRGYGNTIYF. This sequence joins TRBV5-6 and TRBJ1-3, with 7 bases fitting TRBD1. Per the germline V gene, CDR1 is SGHDT and CDR2 is YYEEEE. CDR3 length equals 14 residues. The junction had 8 bases not matched to a gene; V was cut back by 4 bases and J by 7 bases.

The V gene is TRBV18, the J gene TRBJ1-1; TRBD1 aligns across 7 bases. The germline gives CDR1 KGHSH, CDR2 LQKENI. Unmatched junction bases numbered 6, after V lost 7 bases and J lost 1 base. The CDR3 consists of 14 residues. CDR3 residues: CASFDRAANTEAFF. The CDR3, as DNA: TGTGCCAGCTTCGACAGGGCGGCGAACACTGAAGCTTTCTTT.

The rearrangement joins TRBV10-1 to TRBJ1-1; D unresolved. V lost 2 bases and J 5 bases, leaving 9 bases between the germline ends. Germline CDR1 is WNHNN and CDR2 is SYGVQD (reference sequence). The CDR3 contains 13 residues. The chain's CDR3 is CASSEIRGTEAFF. CDR3 sequence (DNA): TGCGCCAGCAGTGAGATCAGAGGGACTGAAGCTTTCTTT.

As DNA, the CDR3 is TGTGCCAGTAGCAAGATCGGGACAGAGCTTTACAATGAGCAGTTCTTC. This translates into CASSKIGTELYNEQFF. This rearrangement joins TRBV19 to TRBJ2-1; TRBD1 matches at 7 bases. Germline assignment: CDR1 LNHDA and CDR2 SQIVND (reference sequence). The CDR3 is made up of 16 amino acids. V shed 6 bases and J 4 bases; nucleotides not matched to a gene: 12.

This clone has just a few counts. The chain employs TRBV19 and TRBJ1-2; 7 bases match TRBD1. Germline V lookup: CDR1 LNHDA, CDR2 SQIVND (reference sequence). This CDR3 has 17 amino acids. V gave up 4 bases and J gave up 2 bases; unmatched junction bases: 13. CDR3 nucleotide sequence: TGTGCCAGTAGTACACGTGACAGGGAAGAAAAGAACTATGGCTACACCTTC. Its protein product is CASSTRDREEKNYGYTF.

The genes are TRBV20-1 and TRBJ2-1, with TRBD2 matching 7 bases. The trim removed 3 bases at V and 2 bases at J, leaving 4 bases unmatched. The CDR3 is 14 amino acids. Germline-derived CDR1 and CDR2 are DFQATT and SNEGSKA (reference sequence). The CDR3 here is CSASTSETYNEQFF. The CDR3 nucleotides are TGCAGTGCTAGTACTAGCGAGACCTACAATGAGCAGTTCTTC.

The chain couples TRBV7-9 to TRBJ2-5, with a possible D match to TRBD2 (8 bases). Trimming took 4 bases from V and 7 from J, leaving 16 bases between them. This CDR3 has 14 residues. Germline V CDR1 and CDR2: SEHNR, FQNEAQ (reference sequence). The CDR3 region is CASSSGLAGGTQYF. In DNA form, the CDR3 reads TGTGCCAGCAGCTCAGGACTAGCAGGGGGGACCCAGTACTTC.